The 6 T cell receptor beta chains reported below all come from one sample, sequenced in a study of chemoradiotherapy in HPV16-positive cancers. Profiled with immunoSEQ multiplex PCR; TCRdb holds only in-frame clones, not every one. Seen here are about 15,000 clones, about three quarters observed once, and the top ten hold approximately 1.3%. The sample was collected from a patient who underwent chemoradiotherapy. These receptors were obtained from a human donor with HPV-associated anogenital cancer.

The chain joins TRBV7-2 to TRBJ2-5; D is perhaps TRBD1 (6 bases). CDR3 length: 14 amino acids. Germline V gives CDR1 SGHTA, CDR2 FQGNSA. V was clipped by 3 bases and J by 2 bases, with 10 bases between them. This chain's CDR3 is CASSFGQPQETQYF. The CDR3, as DNA: TGTGCCAGCAGCTTTGGACAGCCTCAAGAGACCCAGTACTTC.

The CDR3 coding sequence is TGTGCCAGCAGCTCTCAGGGCTATGAGCAGTTCTTC. Amino acid sequence: CASSSQGYEQFF. The chain recombines TRBV7-2 with TRBJ2-1, with D maybe TRBD1 (5 bases). V lost 4 bases and J lost 8, with 9 bases in between. The CDR3 has 12 residues. Germline CDR1 reads SGHTA; CDR2 reads FQGNSA.

The rearrangement joins TRBV27 to TRBJ1-1, with a weak D call TRBD1 (6 bases). The CDR3 sequence is 13 residues long. CDR1 and CDR2 (germline): MNHEY, SMNVEV (reference sequence). V was pared by 3 bases and J by 4 bases, with 9 bases between. The CDR3 reads CASSFSRGTEAFF. CDR3 in DNA: TGTGCCAGCAGTTTTAGCAGGGGCACTGAAGCTTTCTTT.

The rearrangement uses TRBV12-5 and TRBJ1-1; TRBD1 is a possible D gene (5 bases). Germline V CDR1 and CDR2: LGHNT, FRNRAP. The CDR3 has 17 amino acids. V dropped 1 base and J dropped 4 bases, with 19 bases sitting between them. CDR3 nucleotide sequence: TGTGCTAGTGGTTTGGCCTCTTTACGACCTGGGGGCACTGAAGCTTTCTTT. It encodes CASGLASLRPGGTEAFF.

This clone was observed a few times. A junction end diverges from the germline sequence, so it may reflect a read error. This rearrangement joins TRBV6-1 to TRBJ1-2; tentative D call: TRBD1 (6 bases). The CDR3 sequence is 11 residues long. Looked up from germline, CDR1 is MNHNS and CDR2 is SASEGT. CDR3 region: CASTRTGTTNF. In DNA form, the CDR3 reads TGTGCCAGCACCCGGACCGGGACAACGAACTTC.

The CDR3 DNA follows: TGTGCCACCTCGGACAGGGGAAATCAGCCCCAGCATTTT. This translates into CATSDRGNQPQHF. The chain couples TRBV19 to TRBJ1-5; 9 positions match TRBD1. The CDR3 totals 13 residues. Germline trimming cut 10 bases from V and 4 bases from J; bases unmatched to any gene: 5. Germline loops: CDR1 LNHDA, CDR2 SQIVND (reference sequence).